These T cell receptor beta chains were read from a single sample in a study of technical replicates of blood from a few donors. Data came from immunoSEQ multiplex PCR; TCRdb stores just in-frame clones and leaves some out. Of 56,000 or so clones listed, about 95% are singletons. Sequenced: PBMCs. These receptors all come from a human donor in good health. Some clones in this sample may be carry-over from other donors' samples. Both conserved end residues are part of each CDR3. The order of the fields is V gene, J gene, clone size, D gene, CDR3 DNA, CDR3 protein. D genes are given only for firm matches. Clone size is shown for a subset of rows, as once, few, many or a class of expanded clone.

>TRBV4-2|TRBJ2-1|NA|TRBD2
TGTGCCAGCAGCCAAGCCCTTGGACTAGCGGGTCGCAATGAGCAGTTCTTC
CASSQALGLAGRNEQFF
>TRBV5-1|TRBJ2-1|few|TRBD2
TGCGCCAGCAGCGGTAGCGGGGGTTACAATGAGCAGTTCTTC
CASSGSGGYNEQFF
>TRBV6-5|TRBJ1-2|NA|NA
TGTGCCAGCAGTTCAATGACAGGTCCCTATGGCTACACCTTC
CASSSMTGPYGYTF
>TRBV6-6|TRBJ2-7|NA|TRBD1
TGTGCCAGCAGGGCCCCCGGACAGGGGGACAACGAGCAGTACTTC
CASRAPGQGDNEQYF
>TRBV2|TRBJ1-4|NA|NA
TGTGCCAGCAGTGAAGGCCGGACATCCAAAAGAAATGAAAAACTGTTTTTT
CASSEGRTSKRNEKLFF
>TRBV6-6|TRBJ2-3|NA|NA
TGTGCCAGCAGTTACGGGCTAAGGGGAGATACGCAGTATTTT
CASSYGLRGDTQYF
>TRBV9|TRBJ1-3|NA|TRBD1
TGTGCCAGCAGCGTAGGCCCAGGGGGCGGTGGAAACACCATATATTTT
CASSVGPGGGGNTIYF
>TRBV6-6|TRBJ2-2|NA|TRBD1
TGTGCCAGCAGTGAGGCCAGGGGGTACACCGGGGAGCTGTTTTTT
CASSEARGYTGELFF
>TRBV11-2|TRBJ2-7|NA|TRBD1
TGTGCCAGCAGCGTAGGGACAGGGGTCTGGGAGCAGTACTTC
CASSVGTGVWEQYF
>TRBV10-3|TRBJ2-7|NA|TRBD1
TGTGCCACCAGGGACAGGGGGTCCTACGAGCAGTACTTC
CATRDRGSYEQYF
>TRBV19|TRBJ2-5|NA|TRBD2
TGTGCCAGTAGGAGCGGGGGGGCCGGCGAGACCCAGTACTTC
CASRSGGAGETQYF
>TRBV6-1|TRBJ2-7|NA|NA
TGTGCCAGCAGTGAACCCGGGACTGGCCTTGGAGAGCAGTACTTC
CASSEPGTGLGEQYF
>TRBV2|TRBJ1-6|NA|NA
TGTGCCAGCCAAGGGGATTCCTATAATTCACCCCTCCACTTT
CASQGDSYNSPLHF
>TRBV15|TRBJ2-3|NA|TRBD2
TGTGCCACCAGCAGACTAGCGGTCCTGAATACGCAGTATTTT
CATSRLAVLNTQYF
>TRBV25-1|TRBJ2-5|NA|TRBD1
TGTGCCAGCAAAATCGACAACAGGGGTGAGACCCAGTACTTC
CASKIDNRGETQYF
>TRBV4-3|TRBJ2-6|few|TRBD1
TGCGCCAGCAGCCAACAGGGGGCCAACTCTGGGGCCAACGTCCTGACTTTC
CASSQQGANSGANVLTF
>TRBV6-1|TRBJ1-2|NA|NA
TGTGCCAGCAGTGTCAGGGGTAACTATGGCTACACCTTC
CASSVRGNYGYTF
>TRBV7-6|TRBJ2-7|NA|TRBD1
TGTGCCAGCAGCTTAGGGGACAGTTTTACCTACGAGCAGTACTTC
CASSLGDSFTYEQYF
>TRBV9|TRBJ1-2|NA|TRBD1
TGTGCCAGCAGCGTAGGACAGGGGTTGGAAGGCTACACCTTC
CASSVGQGLEGYTF
>TRBV2|TRBJ1-1|NA|NA
TGTGCCAGCAGTGAAGAGGCTAGGGGCAGGGGCGCTTTCTTT
CASSEEARGRGAFF